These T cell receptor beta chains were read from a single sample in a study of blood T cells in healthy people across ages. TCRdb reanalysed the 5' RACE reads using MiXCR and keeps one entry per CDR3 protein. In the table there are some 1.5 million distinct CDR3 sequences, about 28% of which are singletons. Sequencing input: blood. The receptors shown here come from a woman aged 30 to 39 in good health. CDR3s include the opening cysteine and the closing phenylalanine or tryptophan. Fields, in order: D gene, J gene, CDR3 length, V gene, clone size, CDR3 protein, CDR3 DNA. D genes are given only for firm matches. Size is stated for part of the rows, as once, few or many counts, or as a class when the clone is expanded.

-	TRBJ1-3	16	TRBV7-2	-	CASSPRQVWIENTIYF	TGTGCCAGCAGCCCACGACAGGTTTGGATCGAAAACACCATATATTTT
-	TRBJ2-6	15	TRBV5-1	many	CASSFGRSGANVLTF	TGCGCCAGCAGCTTTGGGCGCTCTGGGGCCAACGTCCTGACTTTC
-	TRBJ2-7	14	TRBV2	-	CASSTGNLGYEQYF	TGTGCCAGCAGTACCGGGAACCTCGGCTACGAGCAGTACTTC
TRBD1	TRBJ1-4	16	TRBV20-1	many	CSARDPWAGGEGKLFF	TGCAGTGCTAGAGACCCCTGGGCAGGGGGCGAGGGGAAACTGTTTTTT
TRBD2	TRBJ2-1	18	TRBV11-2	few	CASSLDEAGGPSYNEQFF	TGTGCCAGCAGCTTAGATGAAGCGGGGGGCCCTTCCTACAATGAGCAGTTCTTC
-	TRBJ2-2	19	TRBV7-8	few	CASSLSMAGQTGLAGELFF	TGTGCCAGCAGCTTAAGTATGGCGGGACAGACGGGATTGGCCGGGGAGCTGTTTTTT
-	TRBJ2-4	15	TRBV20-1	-	CSAREEGLAKNIQYF	TGCAGTGCTAGAGAAGAAGGCTTAGCCAAAAACATTCAGTACTTC
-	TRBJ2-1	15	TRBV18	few	CASSPELGSFSEQFF	TGTGCCAGCTCACCGGAACTAGGATCGTTTAGTGAGCAGTTCTTC
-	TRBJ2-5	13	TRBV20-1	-	CSARDGWGETQYF	TGCAGTGCTAGAGATGGCTGGGGAGAGACCCAGTACTTC
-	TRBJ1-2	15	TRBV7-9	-	CASSLGDSTAYGYTF	TGTGCCAGCAGCTTGGGGGACTCAACCGCTTATGGCTACACCTTC
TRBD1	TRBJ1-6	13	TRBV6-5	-	CASRDREFSPLHF	TGTGCCAGCCGGGACAGGGAGTTTTCACCCCTCCACTTT
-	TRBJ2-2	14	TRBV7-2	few	CASSPNDRVGELFF	TGTGCCAGCAGCCCCAATGACCGGGTCGGGGAGCTGTTTTTT
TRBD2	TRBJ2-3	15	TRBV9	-	CASSAGPSGGPQQYF	TGTGCCAGCAGCGCCGGGCCTAGCGGGGGGCCACAGCAGTATTTT
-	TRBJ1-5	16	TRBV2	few	CASSEEEGTFNQPQHF	TGTGCCAGCAGTGAGGAGGAGGGGACCTTTAATCAGCCCCAGCATTTT
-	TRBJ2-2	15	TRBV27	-	CASSLSNVFTGELFF	TGTGCCAGCAGTTTATCGAATGTCTTCACCGGGGAGCTGTTTTTT
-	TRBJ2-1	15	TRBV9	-	CASSPHYLTYNEQFF	TGTGCCAGCAGCCCCCATTATCTTACCTACAATGAGCAGTTCTTC
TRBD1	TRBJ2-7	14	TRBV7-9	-	CASSSGTGVAEQYF	TGTGCCAGCAGCTCCGGGACAGGGGTGGCTGAGCAGTACTTC
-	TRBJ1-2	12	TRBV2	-	CASGQGMRGYTF	TGTGCCAGCGGTCAGGGTATGCGTGGCTACACCTTC
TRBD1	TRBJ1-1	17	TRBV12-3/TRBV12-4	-	CASRVWEQGQLNIEAFF	TGTGCCAGCAGAGTTTGGGAACAGGGACAGCTGAACATTGAAGCTTTCTTT
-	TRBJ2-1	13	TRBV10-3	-	CAISEWTEGEQFF	TGTGCCATCAGTGAGTGGACAGAAGGTGAGCAGTTCTTC
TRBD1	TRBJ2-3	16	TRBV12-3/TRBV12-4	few	CASSPPGTGEADTQYF	TGTGCCAGCAGTCCTCCCGGGACAGGGGAGGCAGATACGCAGTATTTT
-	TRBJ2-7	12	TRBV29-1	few	CSVLGNTYEQYF	TGCAGCGTTTTGGGCAATACCTACGAGCAGTACTTC
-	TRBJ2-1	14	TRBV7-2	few	CASSSNRGPNEQFF	TGTGCCAGCAGCTCCAATAGGGGCCCTAATGAGCAGTTCTTC
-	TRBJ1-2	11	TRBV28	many	CASRNPYGYTF	TGTGCCAGTCGGAATCCCTATGGCTACACCTTC
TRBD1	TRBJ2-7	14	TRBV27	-	CASREQGASSEQYF	TGTGCCAGCAGAGAACAGGGGGCGTCGAGCGAGCAGTACTTC
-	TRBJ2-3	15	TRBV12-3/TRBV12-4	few	CASSQGSVVTDAQYF	TGTGCCAGCAGTCAGGGGTCTGTAGTCACAGATGCGCAGTATTTT
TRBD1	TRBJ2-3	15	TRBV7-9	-	CASSFRSSGGDTQYF	TGTGCCAGCAGCTTCCGGTCTTCAGGGGGCGATACGCAGTATTTT
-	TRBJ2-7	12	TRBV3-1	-	CASRRESGEQYF	TGTGCCAGCAGAAGGGAAAGTGGCGAGCAGTACTTC
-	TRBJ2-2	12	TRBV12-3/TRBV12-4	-	CASSPYSGELFF	TGTGCCAGCAGCCCATACTCCGGGGAGCTGTTTTTT
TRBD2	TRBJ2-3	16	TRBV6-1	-	CASSEAGAGAPDTQYF	TGTGCCAGCAGTGAAGCAGGGGCGGGAGCCCCAGATACGCAGTATTTT
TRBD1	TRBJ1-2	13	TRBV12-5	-	CASGGYRGGGYTF	TGTGCTAGTGGGGGCTACAGGGGAGGCGGCTACACCTTC
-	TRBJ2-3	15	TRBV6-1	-	CASWERAGSTDTQYF	TGTGCCAGCTGGGAAAGGGCCGGGAGTACAGATACGCAGTATTTT
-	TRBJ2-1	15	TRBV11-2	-	CASSLEKQGSGEQFF	TGTGCCAGCAGCTTAGAGAAACAGGGATCGGGGGAGCAGTTCTTC
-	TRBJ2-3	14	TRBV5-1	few	CASSQGSRTDTQYF	TGCGCCAGCAGTCAGGGGTCCCGCACAGATACGCAGTATTTT
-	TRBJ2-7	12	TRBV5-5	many	CASGTETYEQYF	TGTGCCAGCGGCACAGAGACCTACGAGCAGTACTTC
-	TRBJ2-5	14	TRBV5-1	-	CASSFQPSQETQYF	TGCGCCAGCAGCTTCCAGCCCAGCCAAGAGACCCAGTACTTC
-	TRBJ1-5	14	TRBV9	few	CASSWGSGNQPQHF	TGTGCCAGCAGCTGGGGGTCGGGGAATCAGCCCCAGCATTTT
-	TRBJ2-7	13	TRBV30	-	CAWSVARSYEQYF	TGTGCCTGGAGTGTCGCTCGCTCCTACGAGCAGTACTTC
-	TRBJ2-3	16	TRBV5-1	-	CASSANRVEKADTQYF	TGCGCCAGCAGCGCCAACAGGGTTGAGAAAGCAGATACGCAGTATTTT
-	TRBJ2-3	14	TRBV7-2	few	CASTPDLSTDTQYF	TGTGCCAGCACCCCGGACCTTAGCACAGATACGCAGTATTTT
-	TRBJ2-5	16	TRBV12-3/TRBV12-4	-	CASSRGGGGPVETQYF	TGTGCCAGCAGTCGTGGAGGGGGGGGGCCGGTAGAGACCCAGTACTTC
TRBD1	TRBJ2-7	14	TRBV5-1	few	CASSSGTGRAEQYF	TGCGCCAGCAGCTCCGGGACAGGGCGCGCCGAGCAGTACTTC
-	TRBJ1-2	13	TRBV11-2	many	CASSLGINYGYTF	TGTGCCAGCAGTTTAGGGATTAACTATGGCTACACCTTC
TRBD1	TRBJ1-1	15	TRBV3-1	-	CASSQTRGGWTEAFF	TGTGCCAGCAGCCAGACCCGAGGGGGCTGGACTGAAGCTTTCTTT
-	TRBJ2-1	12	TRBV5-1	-	CASSLNWAKQFF	TGCGCCAGCAGCTTGAACTGGGCAAAGCAGTTCTTC
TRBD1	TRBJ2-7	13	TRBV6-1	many	CASSHGQGNEQYF	TGTGCCAGCAGCCACGGACAGGGTAACGAGCAGTACTTC
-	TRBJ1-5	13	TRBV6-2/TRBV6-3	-	CASSGLSDQPQHF	TGTGCCAGCAGCGGGCTTTCAGATCAGCCCCAGCATTTT
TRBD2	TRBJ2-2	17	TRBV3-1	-	CASSHLLSGGNTGELFF	TGTGCCAGCAGCCACCTACTGAGCGGGGGAAACACCGGGGAGCTGTTTTTT
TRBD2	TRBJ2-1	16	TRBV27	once	CACSLRPGLAFNEQFF	TGTGCCTGCAGTCTTCGCCCGGGACTAGCGTTCAATGAGCAGTTCTTC
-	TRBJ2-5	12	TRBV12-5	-	CASGFVMETQYF	TGTGCTAGTGGTTTCGTAATGGAGACCCAGTACTTC
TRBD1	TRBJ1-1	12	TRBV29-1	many	CSVESWDRGAFF	TGCAGCGTTGAGAGTTGGGACAGGGGAGCTTTCTTT
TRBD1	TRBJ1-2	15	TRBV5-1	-	CASSLEAGGRYGYTF	TGCGCCAGCAGCTTGGAGGCAGGGGGTCGGTATGGCTACACCTTC
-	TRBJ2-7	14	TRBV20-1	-	CSASIQGSLYEQYF	TGCAGTGCTAGTATCCAGGGGAGTCTGTACGAGCAGTACTTC